Included here is one TCR beta chain sequence, with context. This entry is derived from a study of blood T cell repertoires in COVID-19. For the study at large: From the United States, Italy and Spain came samples of acute and convalescent COVID-19. The cDNA or gDNA used as material had been derived from T cells, B-cell-depleted T cells, or PBMCs.

In the study's own analysis: Amplification of reference gene primers was used by the study to estimate nucleated cell counts. The table came from immunoSEQ multiplex PCR; TCRdb's copy has only in-frame clones and leaves some out. Clone size and the V and J calls come from that table; the DNA yielded D and trimming. Of about 320,000 clones in the sample, around 83% were seen once. The CDR3 runs to 14 residues. Unmatched junction bases numbered 4, after V lost 4 bases and J lost 3 bases. Germline loops: CDR1 SGHKS, CDR2 YYEKEE (reference sequence). The chain joins TRBV5-5 to TRBJ1-5; 7 positions match TRBD1. The TCR comes from a woman between 45 and 60 years old with acute or convalescent COVID-19. The source material was peripheral blood. This CDR3 is CASSGDSYNQPQHF. For the CDR3, the DNA is TGTGCCAGCAGCGGGGACAGTTACAATCAGCCCCAGCATTTT.